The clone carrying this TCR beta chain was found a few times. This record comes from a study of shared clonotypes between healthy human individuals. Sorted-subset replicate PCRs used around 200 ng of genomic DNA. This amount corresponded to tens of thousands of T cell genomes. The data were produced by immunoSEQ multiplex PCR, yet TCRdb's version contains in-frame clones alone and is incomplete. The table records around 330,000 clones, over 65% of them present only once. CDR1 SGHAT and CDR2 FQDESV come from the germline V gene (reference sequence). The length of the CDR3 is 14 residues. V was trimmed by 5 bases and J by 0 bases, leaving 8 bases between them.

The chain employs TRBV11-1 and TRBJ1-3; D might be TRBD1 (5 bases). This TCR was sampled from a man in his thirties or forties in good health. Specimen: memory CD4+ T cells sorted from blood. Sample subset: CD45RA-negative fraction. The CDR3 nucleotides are TGTGCCAGCAGCCGGACAAGCTCTGGAAACACCATATATTTT. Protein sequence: CASSRTSSGNTIYF.